This is a list of T cell receptor beta chains from one sample in a study of blood T cells in healthy people across ages. A single record per CDR3 protein comes from TCRdb applying MiXCR to the 5' RACE reads. The sample consists of some 670,000 distinct CDR3 sequences, 52% of them appearing once. Sequencing was done on a sample of blood. The source is a woman aged 80 or older in good health. CDR3s include the opening cysteine and the closing phenylalanine or tryptophan. D genes are given only for firm matches. Some rows have no size entry. The others give once, few or many, or a class for an expanded clone.

V gene	J gene	clone size	D gene	CDR3 DNA	CDR3 protein
TRBV4-1	TRBJ2-5	.	.	TGCGCCAGCGGCCAAGGGGATGGGGAGCAGTACTTC	CASGQGDGEQYF
TRBV6-2/TRBV6-3	TRBJ2-1	.	TRBD1	TGTGCCAGCAGTTGGGGACAGTTCGAGACCCAGTTCTTC	CASSWGQFETQFF
TRBV5-1	TRBJ2-1	many	.	TGCGCCAGCAGCTTGGAAAATGAGCAGTTCTTC	CASSLENEQFF
TRBV6-2/TRBV6-3	TRBJ2-1	.	.	TGTGCCAGCAGATCTCAGGTCTCCTACAATGAGCAGTTCTTC	CASRSQVSYNEQFF
TRBV5-1	TRBJ2-7	many	.	TGCGCCAGCAGCTTGGGGACACTCTCCTACGAGCAGTACTTC	CASSLGTLSYEQYF
TRBV24-1	TRBJ2-3	many	TRBD2	TGTGCCACCAGTGAACCGTTAGCGGGGCGCACAGATACGCAGTATTTT	CATSEPLAGRTDTQYF
TRBV28	TRBJ1-4	.	.	TGTGCCAGCAGTCTTTGGATAGGGGCGGGCGAAAAACTGTTTTTT	CASSLWIGAGEKLFF
TRBV20-1	TRBJ2-3	few	.	TGCAGTGAAAGCCCCGGGAAATCTACGCAGTATTTT	CSESPGKSTQYF
TRBV7-3	TRBJ2-4	many	.	TGTGCCAGCAGCGCTGATGTGTCCAAAAACATTCAGTACTTC	CASSADVSKNIQYF
TRBV7-2	TRBJ2-3	many	TRBD2	TGTGCCAGCAGCGGCAGCGGGGGGGAGGATACGCAGTATTTT	CASSGSGGEDTQYF
TRBV9	TRBJ1-1	.	.	TGTGCCAGCAGCGCCGATATGTCTTTCACTGAAGCTTTCTTT	CASSADMSFTEAFF
TRBV29-1	TRBJ2-7	.	TRBD1	TGCAGCTTTTTGACAGGGGGCTCGTACGAGCAGTACTTC	CSFLTGGSYEQYF
TRBV4-2	TRBJ1-2	few	TRBD1	TGTGCCAGCAGCCAAGTATCCGGGACAGGGGTTTCTTCAGGAGGCCACACCTTC	CASSQVSGTGVSSGGHTF
TRBV7-6	TRBJ1-4	few	.	TGTGCCAGCAGTCTCTCGGGCTCAAAACTGTTTTTT	CASSLSGSKLFF
TRBV7-9	TRBJ2-1	.	TRBD2	TGTGCCAGCAGCTTAGCTAGCGGGGGCCACAATGAGCAGTTCTTC	CASSLASGGHNEQFF
TRBV18	TRBJ2-3	.	TRBD1	TGTGCCAACTCACCACTTGGACAGGGTACAGATACGCAGTATTTT	CANSPLGQGTDTQYF
TRBV9	TRBJ2-7	.	.	TGTGCCAGCAGCGTGGAGCGGTACGAGCAGTACTTC	CASSVERYEQYF
TRBV20-1	TRBJ1-2	many	.	TGCAGTGCGAACTTAGAGGGTGGCTACACCTTC	CSANLEGGYTF
TRBV20-1	TRBJ2-4	many	TRBD2	TGCAGTGCTAGAGATGCTAGCGGGGAAGCCAAAAACATTCAGTACTTC	CSARDASGEAKNIQYF
TRBV7-3	TRBJ1-1	few	.	TGTGCCAGCAGCTTATCCGCCGGCCAGGGTGAAGCTTTCTTT	CASSLSAGQGEAFF
TRBV5-1	TRBJ2-3	.	TRBD1	TGCGCCAGCAGCTTTTTCCGGGACAGGGTGACAGATACGCAGTATTTT	CASSFFRDRVTDTQYF
TRBV5-1	TRBJ2-5	.	.	TGCGCCAGCAGCTGGATGGGAAGGGGAGTAGAGACCCAGTACTTC	CASSWMGRGVETQYF
TRBV11-2	TRBJ2-2	.	TRBD2	TGTGCCAGCAGCCCAGCCGGGGGGATCGGGGAGCTGTTTTTT	CASSPAGGIGELFF
TRBV27	TRBJ2-3	.	TRBD2	TGTGCCAGCAGTTTTAGCGGGATAGGGGATACGCAGTATTTT	CASSFSGIGDTQYF
TRBV7-3	TRBJ2-7	many	TRBD2	TGTGCCAGCAGCTTATACCCGGGAGGCATGAACGAGCAGTACTTC	CASSLYPGGMNEQYF
TRBV19	TRBJ1-5	.	.	TGTGCCAGTAGTATAGGCGGAGGGGAAGGCGACCAGCCCCAGCATTTT	CASSIGGGEGDQPQHF
TRBV5-1	TRBJ2-3	many	.	TGCGCCAGCAGCTTACTCACACCCACAGATACGCAGTATTTT	CASSLLTPTDTQYF
TRBV20-1	TRBJ2-3	.	.	TGCAGTGCTAGAGATCGCATTATTGCAGGAGATACGCAGTATTTT	CSARDRIIAGDTQYF
TRBV18	TRBJ1-1	many	.	TGCGCCAGCAGCCCGGGAACTGAAGCTTTCTTT	CASSPGTEAFF
TRBV20-1	TRBJ1-2	.	.	TGCAGTGCTGACCTTGGAGCGGGTGGCTACACCTTC	CSADLGAGGYTF
TRBV6-5	TRBJ2-5	.	.	TGTGCCAGCAGCCACCTGTGGCAAGAGACCCAGTACTTC	CASSHLWQETQYF
TRBV5-6	TRBJ1-4	.	.	TGTGCCAGCAGCTTTAGAGGGAAACTGTTTTTT	CASSFRGKLFF
TRBV28	TRBJ1-2	.	.	TGTGCCAGCAGTTTAGGCAGTAGTTATGGCTACACCTTC	CASSLGSSYGYTF
TRBV29-1	TRBJ2-1	many	.	TGCAGCGTAAGCGTAGCTAGCGATGAGCAGTTCTTC	CSVSVASDEQFF
TRBV12-3/TRBV12-4	TRBJ2-1	.	.	TGTGCCAGCACTCACCAAGTAGGGGATGAGCAGTTCTTC	CASTHQVGDEQFF
TRBV19	TRBJ1-5	.	.	TGTGCCAGTAGTATCCGGGGAAATCAGCCCCAGCATTTT	CASSIRGNQPQHF
TRBV28	TRBJ2-7	.	.	TGTGCCAGCAGTTTAGGCCCGGGACTCGGGGCGAGCTCCTACGAGCAGTACTTC	CASSLGPGLGASSYEQYF
TRBV20-1	TRBJ1-5	.	TRBD1	TGCAGTGCTAGAGAAGGGACAGGGGTTCAGCCCCAGCATTTT	CSAREGTGVQPQHF
TRBV5-1	TRBJ2-1	few	.	TGCGCCAGCAGCAAGACCGAGAGCTCCTACAATGAGCAGTTCTTC	CASSKTESSYNEQFF
TRBV7-9	TRBJ2-1	.	TRBD1	TGTGCCAGCAGGCCGGGACAGGGCTACAATGAGCAGTTCTTC	CASRPGQGYNEQFF
TRBV3-1	TRBJ2-7	.	.	TGTGCCAGCAGCCAAGATTGGAGGGGGCGGTACGAGCAGTACTTC	CASSQDWRGRYEQYF
TRBV6-6	TRBJ1-2	.	.	TGTGCCAGCAGTTATACCAAGTCCTATGGCTACACCTTC	CASSYTKSYGYTF
TRBV7-2	TRBJ2-3	.	TRBD2	TGTGCCAGCAGCTACCGAGCGGGGGGGCCGTCAGATACGCAGTATTTT	CASSYRAGGPSDTQYF
TRBV13	TRBJ2-3	.	TRBD1	TGTGCCAGCAGTCGGACAAACAGGGGCTTGGATACGCAGTATTTT	CASSRTNRGLDTQYF
TRBV27	TRBJ1-6	many	TRBD1	TGTGCCACCACCCAGACAGGGGGAAATTCACCCCTCCACTTT	CATTQTGGNSPLHF
TRBV3-1	TRBJ2-4	many	.	TGTGCCAGCAGCCAAGGCAATAGAAACATTCAGTACTTC	CASSQGNRNIQYF
TRBV5-1	TRBJ1-1	.	TRBD1	TGCGCCAGCAGCTTGGACAGGGGGACTGAAGCTTTCTTT	CASSLDRGTEAFF
TRBV4-2	TRBJ2-1	few	.	TGTGCCAGCAGCCAGCCAGGACGGGGATTCTTGGAACGCAATGAGCAGTTCTTC	CASSQPGRGFLERNEQFF
TRBV14	TRBJ2-7	many	.	TGTGCCAGCAGCCAAGATAGTAGGGCGGGGGAGCAGTACTTC	CASSQDSRAGEQYF
TRBV29-1	TRBJ1-2	.	TRBD1	TGCAGCGTCCAGACAGGGCGCTATGGCTACACCTTC	CSVQTGRYGYTF
TRBV29-1	TRBJ2-5	.	TRBD2	TGCAGCGTTGGGAGAGCGGGAGATGGGGAGACCCGGTACTTC	CSVGRAGDGETRYF
TRBV11-1	TRBJ1-1	.	.	TGTGCCAGCAGCTTAGAAGCTGTAGGGGGGAACACTGAAGCTTTCTTT	CASSLEAVGGNTEAFF
TRBV10-3	TRBJ2-3	once	TRBD2	TGTGCCATCAGTGATCCGGGAGGACTAGCGGGAGACACAGATACGCAGTATTTT	CAISDPGGLAGDTDTQYF
TRBV10-3	TRBJ2-1	many	TRBD2	TGTGCCATCAAGAAGGAGCGGGGGGAAGTGTATGAGCAGTTCTTC	CAIKKERGEVYEQFF
TRBV20-1	TRBJ2-2	.	.	TGCAGTGCTAGTCTCCGGGGGAACACCGGGGAGCTGTTTTTT	CSASLRGNTGELFF
TRBV20-1	TRBJ1-5	many	.	TGCAGTGCCCCAAAGCGGGGGCGTTTTGGGCCCCAGCATTTT	CSAPKRGRFGPQHF
TRBV7-6	TRBJ2-3	.	TRBD2	TGTGCCAGCAGCTTAAGCGGGGACTACACAGATACGCAGTATTTT	CASSLSGDYTDTQYF